Below, 22 T cell receptor beta chains from the same sample are listed, as sequenced in a study of T-cell reconstitution after alpha-beta-depleted transplantation in children. Molecular barcoding with unique molecular identifiers was used for the TCRbeta library. TCRdb re-derived calls from the PCR reads in MiXCR, one entry per CDR3 protein. The sample lists fewer than 350,000 distinct CDR3 sequences, 10% occurring once. Here the sequenced sample was PBMCs, taken before TCRalphabeta/CD19-depleted stem cell transplant. The receptor set was obtained from a boy less than two years old with acute myeloid leukemia, due to receive a stem cell transplant.

This clonotype was picked up a small number of times. The chain recombines TRBV11-2 with TRBJ2-1; 15 bases match TRBD2. Germline V gene sequence: CDR1 SGHAT, CDR2 FQNNGV. CDR3 length: 16 amino acids. Trimming cost V 5 bases and J 5 bases; bases outside gene matches: 4. The CDR3 loop is CASSPGTSGRNNEQFF. CDR3 bases: TGTGCCAGCAGCCCCGGGACTAGCGGGAGGAACAATGAGCAGTTCTTC.

This clonotype was picked up many times. This chain connects TRBV28 to TRBJ1-4; D uncertain. This CDR3 comprises 13 residues. CDR1 is MDHEN and CDR2 is SYDVKM in the germline V gene. Trimming removed 6 bases from V and 9 bases from J, with 14 bases in between. The CDR3 reads CASRYGPIQKLFF. The CDR3 DNA follows: TGTGCCAGCAGATACGGGCCTATCCAAAAACTGTTTTTT.

This clonotype was seen at least ten times. V and J are TRBV11-1 and TRBJ1-6; a possible D gene is TRBD1 (5 bases). The CDR3 contains 18 residues. CDR1 SGHAT and CDR2 FQDESV come from the germline V gene (reference sequence). The V gene lost 5 bases and the J gene lost 0 bases, with 17 bases spanning the gap. The CDR3 protein is CASSPRGHGSSYNSPLHF. The CDR3 bases are TGTGCCAGCAGCCCGAGGGGCCACGGGAGCTCCTATAATTCACCCCTCCACTTT.

This clonotype showed up many times. The chain uses TRBV7-8 and TRBJ2-3; D gene unclear. V gave up 4 bases and J gave up 0 bases, with 11 bases separating them. The CDR3 loop spans 15 amino acids. Germline V gene data show CDR1 as SGHVS and CDR2 as FQNEAQ. Here the CDR3 DNA reads TGTGCCAGCAGCTCCGGACGGTGGAGCACAGATACGCAGTATTTT. Amino acids: CASSSGRWSTDTQYF.

This clonotype appeared many times. The genes are TRBV5-5 and TRBJ2-7; D remains ambiguous. V was pared by 0 bases and J by 1 base, with 8 bases between. There are 14 residues in the CDR3. Germline V gene sequence: CDR1 SGHKS, CDR2 YYEKEE (reference sequence). The CDR3 sequence is CASSLGLGSYEQYF. The CDR3, as DNA: TGTGCCAGCAGCTTGGGACTGGGGTCCTACGAGCAGTACTTC.

The sample holds many counts of this clonotype. The chain is built from TRBV6-1 and TRBJ1-4, with D maybe TRBD1 (5 bases). Trimming pared 7 bases from V and 8 bases from J, leaving 17 bases between. The CDR3 length is 14 residues. Germline V gene data show CDR1 as MNHNS and CDR2 as SASEGT. The CDR3 here is CASKAIAGPEKLFF. DNA for the CDR3: TGTGCCAGCAAAGCGATAGCGGGGCCCGAAAAACTGTTTTTT.

This chain connects TRBV7-2 to TRBJ1-5, with D possibly matching TRBD1 (5 bases). V was clipped by 4 bases and J by 4 bases, with 17 bases between them. The CDR3 sequence is 16 residues long. Germline V CDR1 and CDR2: SGHTA, FQGNSA. The CDR3 nucleotides read TGTGCCAGCAGCTCAAACCCCAGGGTCCGGAATCAGCCCCAGCATTTT. This encodes CASSSNPRVRNQPQHF. Full variable domain (outside the CDR3, taken from reference TRBV7-2 and TRBJ1-5): GAGVSQSPSNKVTEKGKDVELRCDPISGHTALYWYRQSLGQGLEFLIYFQGNSAPDKSGLPSDRFSAERTGGSVSTLTIQRTQQEDSAVYLCASSSNPRVRNQPQHFGDGTRLSIL.

Concerning this clonotype: This sequence may be a read error, since a much larger clone differs from it by one base. The chain recombines TRBV4-2 with TRBJ2-5; TRBD2 matches 10 bases. Germline CDR1 LGHNA, CDR2 YNFKEQ. The CDR3 contains 17 residues. CDR3 nucleotide sequence: TGTGGCAGCAGCCAAGATCTCCAGCGGGGGGGCCAAGAGACCCAGTACTTC. Translated, it gives CGSSQDLQRGGQETQYF.

This clonotype has ten or more counts. The CDR3 reads CSARGIAGLNEQYF. Written as DNA, the CDR3 is TGCAGTGCCCGGGGGATAGCGGGATTGAACGAGCAGTACTTC. V usage is TRBV20-1 and J usage is TRBJ2-7, with 8 bases identical to TRBD2. V was clipped by 6 bases and J by 5 bases; unmatched bases: 12. CDR3 length: 14 amino acids. Germline V gene sequence: CDR1 DFQATT, CDR2 SNEGSKA (reference sequence).

On this clonotype itself: A much larger clone is a single base away; this may be a read error. The chain is built from TRBV5-1 and TRBJ2-1; no definite D call. CDR1 is SGHRS, CDR2 YFSETQ, per germline. V lost 4 bases and J lost 6, with 17 bases in between. The CDR3 extends over 15 amino acids. CDR3 nucleotide sequence: TGCGCCAGCAGCCGAGTCCCAACTATTTCCAATGAGCAGTTCTTC. Residues: CASSRVPTISNEQFF.

The table lists this clonotype with many counts. The gene calls are TRBV12-3 or TRBV12-4 and TRBJ2-3; D remains unclear. The V end lost 5 bases, the J end lost 11 bases, and 11 bases lay between the germline ends. The CDR3 spans 11 residues. CDR3 sequence: CASSPRSRQYF. The CDR3 DNA reads as TGTGCCAGCAGTCCCAGGTCGAGGCAGTATTTT.

Comment on this clonotype: Since a much larger clone is just one base distant, this may be a read error. The chain is built from TRBV21-1 and TRBJ2-7; the table calls TRBD1, which could not be checked here. TRBV21-1 is recorded as a pseudogene. This CDR3 comprises 15 residues. The CDR3 sequence is CDSSNPLRTGTEQYF. In DNA, the CDR3 is TGTGACAGCAGCAATCCGCTCAGGACAGGCACCGAGCAGTACTTC.

This chain connects TRBV19 to TRBJ2-1; tentative D call: TRBD1 (7 bases). The germline CDR1 and CDR2 sequences are LNHDA and SQIVND (reference sequence). V lost 2 bases to trimming and J lost 3 bases, with 17 bases between them. The CDR3 runs 17 residues. The CDR3 DNA is TGTGCCAGTAGTATACGGGGGACAGCACACCTCTACAATGAGCAGTTCTTC. Translated, it gives CASSIRGTAHLYNEQFF.

The chain couples TRBV28 to TRBJ1-1; tentatively, D is TRBD1 (5 bases). The germline V gene encodes CDR1 MDHEN and CDR2 SYDVKM. This CDR3 is built from 12 residues. With 6 bases removed from V and 11 bases from J, the gap between germline ends came to 16 bases. The CDR3 DNA reads as TGTGCCAGCAGGGCCACAGGTCCCAGGGCTTTCTTT. Encoded protein: CASRATGPRAFF.

This clonotype has only a few counts. The chain carries TRBV6-5 and TRBJ1-2, with TRBD1 matching over 7 bases. The CDR3 sequence is 15 residues long. V was clipped by 2 bases and J by 3 bases; unmatched bases: 6. CDR1 and CDR2 from the germline V gene are MNHEY and SVGAGI. The CDR3 loop is CASSYRGTAYYGYTF. In nucleotides, the CDR3 is TGTGCCAGCAGTTACCGAGGGACAGCATACTATGGCTACACCTTC.

There are many counts of this clonotype. V usage is TRBV12-5 and J usage is TRBJ2-3; TRBD2 agrees at 13 bases. The J segment lost 4 bases and the V segment lost 2 bases, leaving 12 bases of the junction unmatched. This CDR3 has 19 residues. The germline CDR1 and CDR2 sequences are LGHNT and FRNRAP. In nucleotides, the CDR3 is TGTGCTAGTGGTTTGCAACTAGCGGGAGGGCCTACTAGGCCAGATACGCAGTATTTT. Translated, it gives CASGLQLAGGPTRPDTQYF.

The CDR3 nucleotides are TGTGCCAGCAGTCACCAGGGAGCCTATGGCTACACCTTC. It specifies CASSHQGAYGYTF. This chain links TRBV27 with TRBJ1-2; TRBD1 might be the D (5 bases). The CDR3 consists of 13 residues. The germline V gene encodes CDR1 MNHEY and CDR2 SMNVEV (reference sequence). V lost 5 bases, J lost 4 bases, and 11 bases lay in between.

The chain has TRBV6-1 and TRBJ2-5, with D hard to call. The CDR3 is made up of 12 amino acids. From germline, CDR1 is MNHNS and CDR2 SASEGT. The V and J ends lost 2 bases and 4 bases respectively, with 5 bases between them. The DNA for the CDR3 is TGTGCCAGCAGTGAACAGAGAGAGACCCAGTACTTC. Amino acid sequence: CASSEQRETQYF.

This clonotype occurred many times. The chain links TRBV4-3 to TRBJ2-7; the D is unclear. V lost 0 bases to trimming and J lost 3 bases, with 12 bases between them. Germline CDR1 LGHNA, CDR2 YSLEER. The CDR3 has 15 residues. The CDR3 reads CASSQDPGFIYEQYF. CDR3 DNA: TGCGCCAGCAGCCAAGATCCGGGCTTTATCTACGAGCAGTACTTC.

This clonotype was seen repeatedly, ten times or more. This sequence joins TRBV5-1 and TRBJ2-3; TRBD1 aligns across 8 bases. Germline trimming cut 3 bases from V and 6 bases from J; bases unmatched to any gene: 6. Germline lookup yields CDR1 SGHRS and CDR2 YFSETQ. This CDR3 has 14 residues. The CDR3, as DNA: TGCGCCAGCAGCTCTCAGGACAGGGCGGATACGCAGTATTTT. Translation: CASSSQDRADTQYF. The variable domain in full, completed from reference TRBV5-1 and TRBJ2-3, reads KAGVTQTPRYLIKTRGQQVTLSCSPISGHRSVSWYQQTPGQGLQFLFEYFSETQRNKGNFPGRFSGRQFSNSRSEMNVSTLELGDSALYLCASSSQDRADTQYFGPGTRLTVL.

J is TRBJ2-1 and V is TRBV5-1; 7 positions agree with TRBD2. The CDR3 has 15 amino acids. V lost 4 bases and J lost 6; bases outside the gene matches: 10. Germline values: CDR1 SGHRS, CDR2 YFSETQ. CDR3 nucleotides: TGCGCCAGCAGCCACACGACTAGCCGAAGCAATGAGCAGTTCTTC. As protein: CASSHTTSRSNEQFF.

This clonotype has at least ten counts. This chain uses TRBV20-1 with TRBJ2-7, with 8 bases identical to TRBD1. CDR1 DFQATT and CDR2 SNEGSKA come from the germline V gene (reference sequence). The V gene end was trimmed by 5 bases and the J gene end by 1 base; junction bases not matched to a gene: 10. CDR3 length equals 15 residues. CDR3 DNA sequence: TGCAGTGCTCCTAAAAAGGACAGGGTGTCCTACGAGCAGTACTTC. Amino acids: CSAPKKDRVSYEQYF.